This passage covers 8 T cell receptor beta chains from one sample sequenced in a study of OX40 agonist ivuxolimab in advanced cancers. Assay used: immunoSEQ multiplex PCR; TCRdb lists only in-frame clones, some missing. Among about 14,000 clones listed, over 75% were seen once. Sequenced material: CD4+ or CD8+ T cells sorted from blood, taken in a trial of the OX40 agonist ivuxolimab. The receptors were sampled from an adult with an advanced solid tumor such as melanoma, head and neck, liver or kidney cancer.

The V call is TRBV9, the J call TRBJ2-2, with 9 positions matching TRBD1. The V and J ends lost 3 bases and 3 bases, in that order; junction bases with no gene match: 9. The CDR3 is 17 amino acids. The germline V gene encodes CDR1 SGDLS and CDR2 YYNGEE. Written as DNA, the CDR3 is TGTGCCAGCAGCGAGTCCGGGACAGGGCCGGACACCGGGGAGCTGTTTTTT. This translates into CASSESGTGPDTGELFF.

The chain employs TRBV7-9 and TRBJ2-5, with unresolved D. Germline values: CDR1 SEHNR, CDR2 FQNEAQ (reference sequence). The CDR3 is made up of 11 amino acids. V gave up 5 bases and J gave up 7 bases, with 8 bases separating them. The CDR3, as DNA: TGTGCCAGCAGCCCCGCGATGACCCAGTACTTC. It is translated as CASSPAMTQYF. The variable domain in full, with the rest retrieved from reference TRBV7-9 and TRBJ2-5, is DTGVSQNPRHKITKRGQNVTFRCDPISEHNRLYWYRQTLGQGPEFLTYFQNEAQLEKSRLLSDRFSAERPKGSFSTLEIQRTEQGDSAMYLCASSPAMTQYFGPGTRLLVL.

The chain has TRBV4-1 and TRBJ1-1, with TRBD1 matching 7 bases. The V and J ends lost 1 base and 7 bases, in that order; junction bases with no gene match: 9. There are 15 residues in the CDR3. CDR1 is MGHRA, CDR2 YSYEKL, per germline. The CDR3 spells CASSQGPRQGFEAFF. CDR3 bases: TGCGCCAGCAGCCAAGGGCCGAGACAGGGTTTTGAAGCTTTCTTT.

This clone qualifies as medium-sized. V is TRBV9 and J is TRBJ2-7, with TRBD1 identical over 11 bases. The CDR3 length is 14 residues. Looked up from germline, CDR1 is SGDLS and CDR2 is YYNGEE. V lost 4 bases to trimming and J lost 5 bases; unmatched junction nucleotides: 5. The CDR3 DNA reads as TGTGCCAGCAGCCCGGACAGGGGGCTTGACGAGCAGTACTTC. It is translated as CASSPDRGLDEQYF.

The rearrangement joins TRBV11-3 to TRBJ2-1, with 11 positions matching TRBD2. Germline-derived CDR1 and CDR2 are SGHNT and YENEEA. Germline trimming cut 4 bases from V and 5 bases from J; bases unmatched to any gene: 4. The CDR3 totals 15 residues. The chain's CDR3 is CASSWGLAEDNEQFF. The CDR3 bases are TGTGCCAGCAGCTGGGGACTAGCGGAAGACAATGAGCAGTTCTTC.

The count of this clone is one. The chain has TRBV21-1 and TRBJ1-3; TRBD1, the table's D call, was not compared with the DNA. TRBV21-1 has pseudogene status. The CDR3 is 19 amino acids. CDR3 nucleotide sequence: TGTGCCAGCAGCAAAGCATATAAGGGAGAACAGGGGACTGGAAACACCATATATTTT. It is translated as CASSKAYKGEQGTGNTIYF.

The chain is built from TRBV19 and TRBJ2-5, with unresolved D. Matching the DNA end better, TRBJ2-7 makes the J call doubtful. Germline values: CDR1 LNHDA, CDR2 SQIVND (reference sequence). The length of the CDR3 is 11 residues. CDR3 in DNA: TGTGCCAGTAGTACAGGATACGAGCAGTACTTC. Translated: CASSTGYEQYF.

This clone appeared a single time. The chain is built from TRBV5-6 and TRBJ1-2, with 8 bases lining up with TRBD1. This CDR3 contains 13 residues. The germline gives CDR1 SGHDT, CDR2 YYEEEE. The ends lost 3 bases at V and 7 bases at J; junction bases unmatched: 5. The DNA for the CDR3 is TGTGCCAGCAGCTCGACAGGGGTGGGTGGCTACACCTTC. Residues: CASSSTGVGGYTF.